This record covers a single T cell receptor beta chain. This entry belongs to a study of blood T cell repertoires in COVID-19. The overall study: Some COVID-19 samples were acute and others convalescent; all came from the United States, Italy and Spain. The analysed material was cDNA or gDNA that came from T cells, B-cell-depleted T cells, or PBMCs.

The authors' processing: Amplification of reference gene primers was used by the study to estimate nucleated cell counts. Only in-frame clones appear in the TCRdb table, and some are missing; sequencing was by immunoSEQ multiplex PCR. The DNA was the basis for D and trimming; V, J and clone size are from that table. The sample shows about 68,000 clones, about 86% of them seen only once. CDR3 length: 16 amino acids. J gave up 5 bases and V 8 bases, and 14 bases lay outside the gene matches. From germline, CDR1 is SNHLY and CDR2 FYNNEI. The chain links TRBV2 to TRBJ2-1; 8 bases line up with TRBD1. Sequenced sample: peripheral blood. The clonotype comes from a man aged 45-65 years with acute or convalescent COVID-19. The chain's CDR3 is CASRQGTGGYDNEQFF. The CDR3 DNA reads as TGTGCCAGCCGGCAGGGAACAGGGGGGTACGACAATGAGCAGTTCTTC.